This TCR beta chain is from a study of OX40 agonist ivuxolimab in advanced cancers. The germline V gene has CDR1 SGHNT and CDR2 YYREEE (reference sequence). V was clipped by 4 bases and J by 5 bases; unmatched bases: 7. This CDR3 is built from 15 residues. Libraries were prepared by immunoSEQ multiplex PCR; TCRdb keeps only in-frame clonotypes and omits some of them. The sample has 30,000 to 40,000 clones, more than 60% seen once. This chain links TRBV5-4 with TRBJ1-5; 9 positions match TRBD1. The material was CD4+ or CD8+ T cells sorted from blood, obtained in a trial of the OX40 agonist ivuxolimab. The TCR sequence derives from an adult with an advanced solid tumor such as melanoma, head and neck, liver or kidney cancer. CDR3 coding DNA: TGTGCCAGCAGCATTGACAGGGGGGCGTATCAGCCCCAGCATTTT. Translating gives CASSIDRGAYQPQHF.